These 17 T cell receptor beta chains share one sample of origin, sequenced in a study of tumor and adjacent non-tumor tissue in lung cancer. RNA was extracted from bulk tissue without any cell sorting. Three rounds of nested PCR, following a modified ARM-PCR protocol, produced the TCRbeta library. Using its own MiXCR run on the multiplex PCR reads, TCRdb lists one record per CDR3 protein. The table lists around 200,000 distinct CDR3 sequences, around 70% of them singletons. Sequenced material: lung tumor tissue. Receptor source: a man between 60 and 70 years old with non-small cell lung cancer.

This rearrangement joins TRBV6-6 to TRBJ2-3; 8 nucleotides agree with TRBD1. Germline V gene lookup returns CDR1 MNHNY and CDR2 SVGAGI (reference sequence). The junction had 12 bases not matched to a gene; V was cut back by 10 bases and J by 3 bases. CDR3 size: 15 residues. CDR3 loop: CANSETGTGTDTQYF. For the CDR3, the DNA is TGTGCCAATAGTGAAACGGGGACAGGAACAGATACGCAGTATTTT.

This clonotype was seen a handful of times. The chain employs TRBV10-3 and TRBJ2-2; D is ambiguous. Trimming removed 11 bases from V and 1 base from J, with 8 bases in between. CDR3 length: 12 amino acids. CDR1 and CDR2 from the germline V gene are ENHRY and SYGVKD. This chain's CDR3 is CASALNTGELFF. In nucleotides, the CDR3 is TGTGCCTCCGCCCTGAACACCGGGGAGCTGTTTTTT.

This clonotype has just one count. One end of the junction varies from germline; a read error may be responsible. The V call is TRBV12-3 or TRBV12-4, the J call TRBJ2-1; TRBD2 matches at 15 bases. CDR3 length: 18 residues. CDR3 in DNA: TGTGCCAGCAGGGGACTAGCGGGGGGTTCGTTGTTCTACAATGAGCAGTCCTTC. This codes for CASRGLAGGSLFYNEQSF.

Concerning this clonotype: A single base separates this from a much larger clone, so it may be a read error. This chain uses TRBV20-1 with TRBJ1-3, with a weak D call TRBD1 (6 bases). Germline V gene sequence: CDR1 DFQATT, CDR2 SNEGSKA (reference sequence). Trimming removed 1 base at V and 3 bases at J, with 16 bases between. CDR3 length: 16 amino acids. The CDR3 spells CSARAGGTNFGNTIYF. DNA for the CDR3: TGCAGTGCTAGAGCAGGCGGGACAAACTTTGGAAACACCATATATTTT.

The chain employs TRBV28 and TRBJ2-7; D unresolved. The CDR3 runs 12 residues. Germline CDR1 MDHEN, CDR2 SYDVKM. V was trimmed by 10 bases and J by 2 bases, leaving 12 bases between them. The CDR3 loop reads CATRAGPYEQYF. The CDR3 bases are TGTGCCACCAGAGCAGGTCCCTACGAGCAGTACTTC.

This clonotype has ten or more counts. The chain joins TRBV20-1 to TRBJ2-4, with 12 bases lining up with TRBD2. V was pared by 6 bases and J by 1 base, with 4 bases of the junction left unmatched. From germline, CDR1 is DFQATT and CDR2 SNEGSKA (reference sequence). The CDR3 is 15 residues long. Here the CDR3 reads CSALTSGRAKNIQYF. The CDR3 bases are TGCAGTGCGCTCACTAGCGGGAGGGCCAAAAACATTCAGTACTTC.

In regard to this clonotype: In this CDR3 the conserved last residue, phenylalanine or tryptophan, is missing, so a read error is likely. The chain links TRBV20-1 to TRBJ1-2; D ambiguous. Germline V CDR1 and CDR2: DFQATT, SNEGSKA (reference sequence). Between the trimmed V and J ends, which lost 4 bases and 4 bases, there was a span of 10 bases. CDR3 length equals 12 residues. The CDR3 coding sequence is TGCAGTGCTACAGTACTCAGCTATGGCTACACCGTC. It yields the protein CSATVLSYGYTV.

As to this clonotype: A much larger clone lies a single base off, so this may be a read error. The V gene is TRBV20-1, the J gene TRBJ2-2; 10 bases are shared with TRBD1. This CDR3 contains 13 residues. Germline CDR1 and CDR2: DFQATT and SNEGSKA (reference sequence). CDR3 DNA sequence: TGCAGTGATAGACAGGGGGCCACCGGGGAGCTGTTTTTT. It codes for CSDRQGATGELFF.

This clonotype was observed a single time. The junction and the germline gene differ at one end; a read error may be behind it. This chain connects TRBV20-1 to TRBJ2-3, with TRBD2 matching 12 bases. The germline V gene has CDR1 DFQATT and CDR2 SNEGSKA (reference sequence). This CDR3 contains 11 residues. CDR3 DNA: TGTAGTGCTACCAGGACTAGCGGGACGTATTTT. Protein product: CSATRTSGTYF.

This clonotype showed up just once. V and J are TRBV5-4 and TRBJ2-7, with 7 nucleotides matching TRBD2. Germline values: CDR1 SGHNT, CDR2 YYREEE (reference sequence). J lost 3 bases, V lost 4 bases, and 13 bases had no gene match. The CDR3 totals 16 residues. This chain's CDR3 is CASSATGSGADYEQYF. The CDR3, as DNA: TGTGCCAGCAGCGCGACTGGAAGCGGGGCGGACTACGAGCAGTACTTC.

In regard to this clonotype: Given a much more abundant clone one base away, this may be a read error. Here the CDR3 reads CASSQHLGAGYEQYF. CDR3 DNA sequence: TGCGCCAGCAGCCAACATCTCGGGGCTGGCTACGAGCAGTACTTC. This chain links TRBV4-3 with TRBJ2-7; possibly TRBD1 or TRBD2 for D (5 bases each). The CDR3 contains 15 residues. CDR1 and CDR2 from the germline V gene are LGHNA and YSLEER. Trimming cost V 2 bases and J 3 bases, with 14 bases left between them.

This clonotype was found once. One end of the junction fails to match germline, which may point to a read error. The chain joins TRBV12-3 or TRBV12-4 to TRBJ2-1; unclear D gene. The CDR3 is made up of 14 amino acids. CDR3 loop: CANSLCEYQDEQFF. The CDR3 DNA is TGTGCCAACAGTTTATGTGAGTATCAAGATGAGCAGTTCTTC.

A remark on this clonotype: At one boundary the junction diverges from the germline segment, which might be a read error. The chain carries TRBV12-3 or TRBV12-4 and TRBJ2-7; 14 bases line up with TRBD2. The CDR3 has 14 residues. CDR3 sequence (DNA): TGTGTCAGCAGTTTGGGACTAGCGGGAGTCGAGCAATACTTC. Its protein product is CVSSLGLAGVEQYF.

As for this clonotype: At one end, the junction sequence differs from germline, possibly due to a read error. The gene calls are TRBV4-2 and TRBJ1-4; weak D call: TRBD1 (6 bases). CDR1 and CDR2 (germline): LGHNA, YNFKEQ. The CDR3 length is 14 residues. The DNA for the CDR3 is TGTGCCAGCAGCCATTGGGGGCCAAAAGAAAAACTGGTTTTT. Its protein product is CASSHWGPKEKLVF.

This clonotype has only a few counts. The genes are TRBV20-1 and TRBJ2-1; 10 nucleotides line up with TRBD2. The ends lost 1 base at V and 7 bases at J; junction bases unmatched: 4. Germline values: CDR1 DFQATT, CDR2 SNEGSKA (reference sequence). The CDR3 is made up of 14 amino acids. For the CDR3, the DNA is TGCAGTGCTAGAGGGGGACTAGCGACAAATGAGCAGTTCTTC. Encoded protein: CSARGGLATNEQFF.

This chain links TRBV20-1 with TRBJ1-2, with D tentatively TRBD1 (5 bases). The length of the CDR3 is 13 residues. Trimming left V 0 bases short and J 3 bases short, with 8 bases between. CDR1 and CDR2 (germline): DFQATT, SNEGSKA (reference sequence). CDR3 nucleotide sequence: TGCAGTGCTAGAGAGACGGGGGACTATGGCTACACCTTC. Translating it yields CSARETGDYGYTF.

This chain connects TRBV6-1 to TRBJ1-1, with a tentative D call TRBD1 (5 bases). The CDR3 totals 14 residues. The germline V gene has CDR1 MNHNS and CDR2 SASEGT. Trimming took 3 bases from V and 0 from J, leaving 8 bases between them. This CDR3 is CASSDRVVNTEAFF. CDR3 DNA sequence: TGTGCCAGCAGTGACAGGGTAGTGAACACTGAAGCTTTCTTT.